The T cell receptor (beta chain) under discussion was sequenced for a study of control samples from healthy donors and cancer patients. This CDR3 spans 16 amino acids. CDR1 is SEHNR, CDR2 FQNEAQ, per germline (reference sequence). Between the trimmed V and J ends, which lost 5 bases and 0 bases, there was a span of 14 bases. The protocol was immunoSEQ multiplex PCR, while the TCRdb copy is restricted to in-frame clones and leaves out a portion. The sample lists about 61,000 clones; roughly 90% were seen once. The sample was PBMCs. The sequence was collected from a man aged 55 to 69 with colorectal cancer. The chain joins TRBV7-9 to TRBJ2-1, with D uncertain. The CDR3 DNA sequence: TGTGCCAGCAGCCCGCCTGACTCGTACTCCTACAATGAGCAGTTCTTC. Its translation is CASSPPDSYSYNEQFF.